The clone carrying this TCR beta chain was seen once. Its target is not known. These data originate in a study of OX40 agonist ivuxolimab in advanced cancers. Study-wide points: Clones of CD4+ and CD8+ blood T cells grew by week 6 at doses of 0.1 to 3.0 mg/kg. Normalized T-cell clonal expansion was also low in some nonresponders. Mean expanded clone counts were higher in CD8+ than CD4+ T cells.

This table comes from immunoSEQ multiplex PCR, and its TCRdb copy is limited to in-frame clones, with some not included. The sample has about 46,000 clones; roughly 80% are singletons. V was trimmed by 11 bases and J by 2 bases, leaving 10 bases between them. Germline V gene data show CDR1 as LNHDA and CDR2 as SQIVND (reference sequence). This CDR3 has 12 residues. The sample consisted of CD4+ or CD8+ T cells sorted from blood, taken in a trial of the OX40 agonist ivuxolimab. The TCR sequence derives from an adult with an advanced solid tumor such as melanoma, head and neck, liver or kidney cancer. This chain joins TRBV19 and TRBJ1-5; unclear D gene. CDR3 loop: CACARGNQPQHF. The CDR3, as DNA: TGTGCCTGCGCTAGGGGCAATCAGCCCCAGCATTTT.